Listed below are T cell receptor beta chains from one sample, sequenced in a study of cytomegalovirus exposure and HLA in healthy donors. Clones were sequenced by immunoSEQ multiplex PCR, and TCRdb holds only the in-frame ones, with some missing. In total, the table holds tens of thousands of clones. Specimen: PBMCs. The receptors shown here come from a woman between 40 and 55 years old in good health and CMV-seropositive. Each CDR3 is given without its conserved first and last residue.

V,J,CDR3
TRBV4-1,TRBJ2-7,ASSQVFAGPDYEQY
TRBV19,TRBJ1-2,ASSGGIYLDGYT
TRBV30,TRBJ2-5,AWKGRGRRRDQETQY
TRBV7-9,TRBJ1-4,ASSLGREKLF
TRBV9,TRBJ2-4,ASSVSYGSWAKNIQY
TRBV29-1,TRBJ2-7,SVEEGSGSYEQY
TRBV21-1,TRBJ2-5,ASSKDHGGPSSETQY
TRBV6-5,TRBJ2-1,ASSYSGPSSYNEQF
TRBV4-2,TRBJ2-7,ASSQALAGGQDSYEQY
TRBV5-5,TRBJ2-7,ASSLVSSVEQY
TRBV5-6,TRBJ1-5,ASSLWTGPVEQPQH
TRBV9,TRBJ2-1,ASSVVVQGMDNEQF
TRBV9,TRBJ1-5,ASSVSGNNQPQH
TRBV18,TRBJ1-1,ASSTGTRVTEAF
TRBV5-1,TRBJ1-2,ASSLGEQGNGYT
TRBV10-2,TRBJ1-1,ASKPSGHSITEAF
TRBV28,TRBJ1-1,ASSLVEGGGGTEAF
TRBV5-8,TRBJ2-7,ASSLYNRDGEQY
TRBV19,TRBJ1-2,ASSRRTSWSGNYGYT
TRBV5-1,TRBJ1-4,ASNTGLDEKLF
TRBV10-1,TRBJ2-7,ASSVGSSYEQY
TRBV10-3,TRBJ2-1,AISETSGKPYNEQF
TRBV6-1,TRBJ1-5,ASSPALGRNQPQH
TRBV1,TRBJ2-7,TSSHPVSGSCVRIRGEQY
TRBV9,TRBJ2-5,ASSVAGLETQY
TRBV4-3,TRBJ2-7,ASSQTTDNVYEQY
TRBV4-1,TRBJ2-7,ASSQDLVLGGEQY
TRBV28,TRBJ2-3,ASSHRTWLSKQY
TRBV5-1,TRBJ2-3,ASSWQGVGDTQY
TRBV9,TRBJ1-3,ASSGGSASYEGGTIY
TRBV7-8,TRBJ1-4,ASSPGPGGYEKLF
TRBV7-9,TRBJ2-1,ASSLDSSPHNEQF
TRBV5-6,TRBJ2-7,ASSLRGDSYHEQY
TRBV6-9,TRBJ2-2,ASSYPDRANTGELF
TRBV18,TRBJ1-4,ASSPPGVTNEKLF
TRBV4-1,TRBJ2-3,ASSQDTGPTTDTQY
TRBV28,TRBJ1-2,ASSPPGGHGYT
TRBV28,TRBJ2-3,ASSLRDRGPDTQY
TRBV27,TRBJ1-2,ASSPRQTGMDGYT
TRBV15,TRBJ1-4,ATSRGGTGQEKLF
TRBV4-1,TRBJ2-7,ASSQGARGSYYEQY
TRBV28,TRBJ2-3,ASSEGTERDKQY